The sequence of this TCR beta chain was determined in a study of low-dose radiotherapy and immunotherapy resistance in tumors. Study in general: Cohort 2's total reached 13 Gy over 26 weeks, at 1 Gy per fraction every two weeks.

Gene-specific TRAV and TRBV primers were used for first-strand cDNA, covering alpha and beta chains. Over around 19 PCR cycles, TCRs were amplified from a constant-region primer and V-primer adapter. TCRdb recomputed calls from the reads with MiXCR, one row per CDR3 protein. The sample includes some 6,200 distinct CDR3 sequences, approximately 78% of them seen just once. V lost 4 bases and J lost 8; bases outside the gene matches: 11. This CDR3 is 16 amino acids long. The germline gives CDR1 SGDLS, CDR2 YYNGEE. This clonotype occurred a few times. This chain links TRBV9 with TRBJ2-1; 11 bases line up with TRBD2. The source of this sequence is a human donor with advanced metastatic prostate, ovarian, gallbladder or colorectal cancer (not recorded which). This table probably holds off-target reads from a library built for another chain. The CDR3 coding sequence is TGTGCCAGCAGCCCCAGCGGTCTAGCGGGAGGCTATGAGCAGTTCTTC. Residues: CASSPSGLAGGYEQFF.